Below, 16 T cell receptor beta chains from the same sample are listed, as sequenced in a study of response to subunit inactivated influenza vaccine. One entry per CDR3 protein results from TCRdb running MiXCR on the RT-PCR reads. This table holds roughly 700,000 distinct CDR3 sequences, around 14% found once. The material sequenced was PBMCs from blood, taken less than 15 days before vaccination. The receptors here all came from a man in his forties or fifties who received an inactivated influenza vaccine.

This clonotype was observed a few times. One junction end disagrees with the germline gene, perhaps due to a read error. The chain has TRBV5-6 and TRBJ2-2, with D perhaps assigned TRBD1 or TRBD2 (6 bases each). The CDR3 sequence is 14 residues long. In germline, CDR1 is SGHDT, CDR2 YYEEEE. CDR3 loop: CASSLKGGAGELFF. The CDR3, as DNA: TGTGCCAGCAGCTTGAAGGGGGGCGCCGGCGAGCTGTTTTTT.

This clonotype was seen only a few times. V gene TRBV7-2 combines with J gene TRBJ1-1, with D tentatively TRBD1 (5 bases). The CDR3 extends over 16 amino acids. CDR1 and CDR2 from the germline V gene are SGHTA and FQGNSA. V was shortened by 0 bases and J by 1 base, with 12 bases between the two germline ends. This CDR3 is CASSLAWGDTNTEAFF. The CDR3, as DNA: TGTGCCAGCAGCTTAGCGTGGGGGGATACGAACACTGAAGCTTTCTTT.

This clonotype was found a few times. The chain has TRBV6-1 and TRBJ2-7, with 9 bases that match TRBD1. This CDR3 spans 14 amino acids. J lost 5 bases, V lost 6 bases, and 8 bases had no gene match. The V gene's germline CDR1 is MNHNS and CDR2 SASEGT. The DNA for the CDR3 is TGTGCCAGCAGCTCGGGACAGGGCCGGGACGAGCAGTACTTC. This codes for CASSSGQGRDEQYF.

The V and J genes are TRBV5-1 and TRBJ1-4; 11 nucleotides match TRBD1. J was trimmed by 7 bases and V by 4 bases; bases with no gene match: 12. The CDR3 runs 17 residues. Germline CDR1 SGHRS, CDR2 YFSETQ. The CDR3 reads CASSLRDRGATGEKLFF. Here the CDR3 DNA reads TGCGCCAGCAGCCTCCGGGACAGGGGGGCGACGGGTGAAAAACTGTTTTTT.

V is TRBV20-1 and J is TRBJ1-3, with a possible D match to TRBD1 (5 bases). Germline V CDR1 and CDR2: DFQATT, SNEGSKA (reference sequence). This CDR3 has 15 residues. The V end was cut by 3 bases, the J end by 0 bases, with 12 bases between. For the CDR3, the DNA is TGCAGTGCTAGGAGACAGCCTTACTCTGGAAACACCATATATTTT. The encoded protein is CSARRQPYSGNTIYF.

This clonotype was recorded a few times. The chain is built from TRBV12-3 or TRBV12-4 and TRBJ2-3; 8 bases fit TRBD2. There are 14 residues in the CDR3. With V trimmed by 6 bases and J by 2 bases, 4 bases remained unmatched. CDR3 amino acids: CASRKLAATDTQYF. In nucleotides, the CDR3 is TGTGCCAGCAGAAAACTAGCGGCCACAGATACGCAGTATTTT.

This clonotype was detected ten times or more. This chain connects TRBV28 to TRBJ2-1; D remains ambiguous. CDR1 and CDR2 (germline): MDHEN, SYDVKM. V lost 3 bases and J lost 4, with 7 bases in between. CDR3 length equals 13 residues. CDR3 sequence (DNA): TGTGCCAGCAGTTTCGGAGTTTACAATGAGCAGTTCTTC. Protein product: CASSFGVYNEQFF.

This clonotype was picked up a small number of times. The V and J genes are TRBV28 and TRBJ2-3; 10 bases match TRBD2. From germline, CDR1 is MDHEN and CDR2 SYDVKM. The CDR3 runs to 15 residues. J was trimmed by 4 bases and V by 6 bases; bases with no gene match: 7. The CDR3 spells CASSHLAGVADTQYF. For the CDR3, the DNA is TGTGCCAGCAGCCACCTAGCGGGAGTTGCAGATACGCAGTATTTT.

This clonotype was recorded many times. This sequence joins TRBV7-2 and TRBJ2-4; D not certain. This CDR3 region has 15 residues. Germline V lookup: CDR1 SGHTA, CDR2 FQGNSA. V lost 0 bases, J lost 6 bases, and 12 bases lay in between. The CDR3 nucleotides are TGTGCCAGCAGCTTAGCGGCTAACCGGGCAAACATTCAGTACTTC. Translated, it gives CASSLAANRANIQYF.

The rearrangement uses TRBV13 and TRBJ2-7; D is tentatively TRBD1 or TRBD2 (5 bases each). V was shortened by 2 bases and J by 6 bases, with 11 bases between the two germline ends. This CDR3 contains 13 residues. The V gene's germline CDR1 is PRHDT and CDR2 FYEKMQ (reference sequence). The CDR3 DNA reads as TGTGCCAGCAGCTTATACAAGGGGACCGAGCAGTACTTC. This codes for CASSLYKGTEQYF.

This clonotype was counted only a few times. The chain carries TRBV5-1 and TRBJ2-3, with 9 bases lining up with TRBD2. The CDR3 length is 15 residues. The V gene's germline CDR1 is SGHRS and CDR2 YFSETQ. Trimming removed 5 bases from V and 2 bases from J; junction bases left unmatched: 6. This CDR3 is CASRTIAGATDTQYF. The DNA for the CDR3 is TGCGCCAGCAGAACGATAGCGGGGGCCACAGATACGCAGTATTTT.

The chain links TRBV12-3 or TRBV12-4 to TRBJ2-1, with 12 bases that match TRBD2. Trimming took 5 bases from V and 6 from J; bases not matched to a gene: 8. This CDR3 spans 16 amino acids. For the CDR3, the DNA is TGTGCCAGCAGTCAGAGCACTAGCGGGAGGATCAATGAGCAGTTCTTC. This gives the protein CASSQSTSGRINEQFF.

This rearrangement joins TRBV7-9 to TRBJ1-1; no definite D call. Germline V CDR1 and CDR2: SEHNR, FQNEAQ (reference sequence). The germline V and J ends were trimmed by 7 bases and 2 bases, with 14 bases remaining between them. The CDR3 runs 14 residues. The CDR3 sequence is CASTSGFKNTEAFF. CDR3 sequence (DNA): TGTGCCAGCACGTCGGGCTTTAAAAACACTGAAGCTTTCTTT.

In this sample, this clonotype turned up many times. The V call is TRBV10-3, the J call TRBJ2-1; D is undetermined. The V gene lost 6 bases and the J gene lost 9 bases, with 15 bases spanning the gap. Germline V gene sequence: CDR1 ENHRY, CDR2 SYGVKD. This CDR3 spans 13 amino acids. CDR3 sequence reads: CAISDRLSVEQFF. The CDR3 bases are TGTGCCATCAGCGACCGGCTATCCGTTGAGCAGTTCTTC.

In this sample, this clonotype turned up a few times. V usage is TRBV29-1 and J usage is TRBJ2-3; D uncertain. The CDR3 sequence is 13 residues long. Trimming shortened V by 4 bases and J by 2 bases, and 10 bases separated the two germline ends. CDR1 and CDR2 (germline): SQVTM, ANQGSEA. CDR3 bases: TGCAGCGTTGCTGCCGCCTACACAGATACGCAGTATTTT. It specifies CSVAAAYTDTQYF.

J is TRBJ2-5 and V is TRBV20-1; weak D call: TRBD1 (6 bases). Germline assignment: CDR1 DFQATT and CDR2 SNEGSKA (reference sequence). The CDR3 runs 14 residues. The V end lost 4 bases, the J end lost 4 bases, and 16 bases lay between the germline ends. The CDR3 sequence: CSAKRRIQGETQYF. Here the CDR3 DNA reads TGCAGTGCTAAAAGACGGATACAGGGAGAGACCCAGTACTTC.